These T cell receptor beta chains were read from a single sample in a study of cytomegalovirus exposure and HLA in healthy donors. Clones were read by immunoSEQ multiplex PCR, and TCRdb kept only the in-frame ones, dropping some. The sample holds roughly 160,000 clones, approximately 85% seen once. Sequencing was carried out using PBMCs. The receptors were sampled from a man younger than 30 in good health and CMV-seropositive. Each CDR3 is given with its conserved first and last residue. The order of the fields is CDR3 protein, CDR3 DNA, D gene, J gene, clone size, V gene. D genes are given only for firm matches. Not every row has a clone size; where given, it reads once, few, many or a size class.

CDR3aa: CASSYSEGYYGYTF
CDR3nt: TGTGCCAGCAGTTACTCGGAGGGTTACTATGGCTACACCTTC
d_gene: -
j_gene: TRBJ1-2
abundance: -
v_gene: TRBV6-5

CDR3aa: CASSLLETQYF
CDR3nt: TGTGCCAGCAGCCTACTAGAGACCCAGTACTTC
d_gene: -
j_gene: TRBJ2-5
abundance: -
v_gene: TRBV7-2

CDR3aa: CASSLEGRGGPATNEKLFF
CDR3nt: TGCGCCAGCAGCTTGGAGGGCCGGGGGGGCCCTGCAACTAATGAAAAACTGTTTTTT
d_gene: -
j_gene: TRBJ1-4
abundance: -
v_gene: TRBV5-1

CDR3aa: CASRPTSATYEQYF
CDR3nt: TGTGCCAGCAGGCCGACTAGCGCTACCTACGAGCAGTACTTC
d_gene: TRBD2
j_gene: TRBJ2-7
abundance: few
v_gene: TRBV7-2

CDR3aa: CASSYSRTGTEQYF
CDR3nt: TGTGCCAGCAGTTACTCAAGGACAGGGACCGAGCAGTACTTC
d_gene: TRBD1
j_gene: TRBJ2-7
abundance: -
v_gene: TRBV6-5

CDR3aa: CASSFTEFNQPQHF
CDR3nt: TGTGCCAGCAGTTTTACAGAATTCAATCAGCCCCAGCATTTT
d_gene: -
j_gene: TRBJ1-5
abundance: -
v_gene: TRBV28

CDR3aa: CASSLESGRLTTDTQYF
CDR3nt: TGCGCCAGCAGCTTGGAATCGGGGAGACTAACCACAGATACGCAGTATTTT
d_gene: -
j_gene: TRBJ2-3
abundance: -
v_gene: TRBV5-1

CDR3aa: CATSRDRGTGGADTQYF
CDR3nt: TGTGCCACCAGCAGAGATCGGGGCACAGGGGGTGCAGATACGCAGTATTTT
d_gene: TRBD1
j_gene: TRBJ2-3
abundance: -
v_gene: TRBV15

CDR3aa: CASKIGSSYNSPLHF
CDR3nt: TGTGCCAGTAAGATCGGGAGCTCCTATAATTCACCCCTCCACTTT
d_gene: -
j_gene: TRBJ1-6
abundance: -
v_gene: TRBV19

CDR3aa: CASSPPGTGFYEGTEAFF
CDR3nt: TGTGCCAGCTCACCACCCGGGACAGGGTTTTACGAGGGGACTGAAGCTTTCTTT
d_gene: TRBD1
j_gene: TRBJ1-1
abundance: -
v_gene: TRBV18

CDR3aa: CASSPGDGIQPQHF
CDR3nt: TGCGCCAGCAGCCCGGGGGATGGGATTCAGCCCCAGCATTTT
d_gene: -
j_gene: TRBJ1-5
abundance: -
v_gene: TRBV5-1

CDR3aa: CASSLADGSTDTQYF
CDR3nt: TGTGCCAGCAGCTTAGCTGACGGGTCCACAGATACGCAGTATTTT
d_gene: -
j_gene: TRBJ2-3
abundance: -
v_gene: TRBV7-6

CDR3aa: CATSTESSYNEQFF
CDR3nt: TGTGCCACCAGCACAGAGAGCTCCTACAATGAGCAGTTCTTC
d_gene: -
j_gene: TRBJ2-1
abundance: -
v_gene: TRBV15

CDR3aa: CASSLDFSHTQYF
CDR3nt: TGTGCCAGCAGCCTGGACTTCTCTCATACGCAGTATTTT
d_gene: -
j_gene: TRBJ2-3
abundance: -
v_gene: TRBV6-6

CDR3aa: CASRDGVLGYTF
CDR3nt: TGTGCCAGCAGAGACGGGGTCCTCGGCTACACCTTC
d_gene: -
j_gene: TRBJ1-2
abundance: -
v_gene: TRBV9

CDR3aa: CASSSLPPGANVLTF
CDR3nt: TGTGCCAGCAGTTCCCTCCCCCCTGGGGCCAACGTCCTGACTTTC
d_gene: -
j_gene: TRBJ2-6
abundance: -
v_gene: TRBV27

CDR3aa: CATSRGPTSTVKQETQYF
CDR3nt: TGTGCCACCAGCAGAGGCCCAACCTCGACAGTTAAACAAGAGACCCAGTACTTC
d_gene: -
j_gene: TRBJ2-5
abundance: -
v_gene: TRBV15

CDR3aa: CASSLGQGLGRTEAFF
CDR3nt: TGTGCCAGCAGCCTAGGACAGGGGTTAGGGAGGACTGAAGCTTTCTTT
d_gene: TRBD1
j_gene: TRBJ1-1
abundance: -
v_gene: TRBV5-6

CDR3aa: CASSLRPGSRGYGYTF
CDR3nt: TGTGCCAGCAGCTTGAGACCGGGCAGCCGAGGGTATGGCTACACCTTC
d_gene: -
j_gene: TRBJ1-2
abundance: -
v_gene: TRBV11-2

CDR3aa: CASSPPQPRAFGEQYF
CDR3nt: TGTGCCAGCAGTCCTCCCCAACCGAGGGCGTTTGGCGAGCAGTACTTC
d_gene: -
j_gene: TRBJ2-7
abundance: -
v_gene: TRBV6-6

CDR3aa: CASSQVGLGREHEQYF
CDR3nt: TGCGCCAGCAGCCAAGTTGGTTTGGGCAGGGAACACGAGCAGTACTTC
d_gene: -
j_gene: TRBJ2-7
abundance: few
v_gene: TRBV4-1

CDR3aa: CASSDRGHQPQHF
CDR3nt: TGTGCCAGCAGTGACAGGGGACATCAGCCCCAGCATTTT
d_gene: -
j_gene: TRBJ1-5
abundance: -
v_gene: TRBV2

CDR3aa: CASSQGRGLGNQPQHF
CDR3nt: TGTGCCAGCAGCCAAGGGCGGGGACTGGGCAATCAGCCCCAGCATTTT
d_gene: -
j_gene: TRBJ1-5
abundance: -
v_gene: TRBV7-8

CDR3aa: CASSLGTGSNQPQHF
CDR3nt: TGCGCCAGCAGCTTGGGGACAGGGTCCAATCAGCCCCAGCATTTT
d_gene: TRBD1
j_gene: TRBJ1-5
abundance: -
v_gene: TRBV5-1

CDR3aa: CASSARQGTVYEQYF
CDR3nt: TGTGCCAGCAGCGCCAGACAGGGAACAGTCTACGAGCAGTACTTC
d_gene: TRBD1
j_gene: TRBJ2-7
abundance: -
v_gene: TRBV11-1

CDR3aa: CASSGEGAFYNEQFF
CDR3nt: TGTGCCAGCAGTGGCGAGGGGGCATTCTACAATGAGCAGTTCTTC
d_gene: TRBD1
j_gene: TRBJ2-1
abundance: once
v_gene: TRBV2

CDR3aa: CASSSQGNTEAFF
CDR3nt: TGTGCCAGCAGTTCTCAGGGGAACACTGAAGCTTTCTTT
d_gene: -
j_gene: TRBJ1-1
abundance: -
v_gene: TRBV6-6

CDR3aa: CASSVDWRGGGREGNYEQYF
CDR3nt: TGTGCCAGCAGCGTAGATTGGAGGGGGGGCGGCCGAGAGGGTAACTACGAGCAGTACTTC
d_gene: -
j_gene: TRBJ2-7
abundance: -
v_gene: TRBV9

CDR3aa: CASSVDPTSGGAYNEQFF
CDR3nt: TGTGCCAGCAGCGTAGACCCAACTAGCGGGGGGGCCTACAATGAGCAGTTCTTC
d_gene: TRBD2
j_gene: TRBJ2-1
abundance: -
v_gene: TRBV9

CDR3aa: CASSRPTNTEEELFF
CDR3nt: TGTGCCAGTAGTCGCCCCACGAACACCGAGGAGGAGCTGTTTTTT
d_gene: -
j_gene: TRBJ2-2
abundance: -
v_gene: TRBV19

CDR3aa: CASSLVDRDDYEQYF
CDR3nt: TGTGCCAGCAGCTTGGTCGACAGGGACGACTACGAGCAGTACTTC
d_gene: TRBD1
j_gene: TRBJ2-7
abundance: -
v_gene: TRBV5-6

CDR3aa: CASSVAARETQETQYF
CDR3nt: TGTGCCAGCAGCGTAGCGGCTAGAGAAACGCAAGAGACCCAGTACTTC
d_gene: -
j_gene: TRBJ2-5
abundance: -
v_gene: TRBV9

CDR3aa: CASIGKGGRDSNIQYF
CDR3nt: TGTGCCAGTATCGGTAAAGGAGGGAGGGACTCTAACATTCAGTACTTC
d_gene: TRBD2
j_gene: TRBJ2-4
abundance: -
v_gene: TRBV19

CDR3aa: CASSVGPSGAAADTQYF
CDR3nt: TGTGCCAGCAGCGTAGGTCCTAGCGGGGCCGCGGCAGATACGCAGTATTTT
d_gene: TRBD2
j_gene: TRBJ2-3
abundance: -
v_gene: TRBV9

CDR3aa: CASSLSPRGSTSTDTQYF
CDR3nt: TGTGCCAGCAGCTTATCGCCCCGGGGGTCGACTAGCACAGATACGCAGTATTTT
d_gene: -
j_gene: TRBJ2-3
abundance: once
v_gene: TRBV7-3

CDR3aa: CASSERDYGYTF
CDR3nt: TGTGCCAGCAGTGAGCGGGACTATGGCTACACCTTC
d_gene: -
j_gene: TRBJ1-2
abundance: -
v_gene: TRBV6-1

CDR3aa: CASSSQGKAFF
CDR3nt: TGTGCCAGCAGCTCACAGGGTAAAGCTTTCTTT
d_gene: -
j_gene: TRBJ1-1
abundance: -
v_gene: TRBV5-4

CDR3aa: CASSRDRGDYGYTF
CDR3nt: TGTGCCAGCAGTCGGGACAGGGGCGACTATGGCTACACCTTC
d_gene: TRBD1
j_gene: TRBJ1-2
abundance: -
v_gene: TRBV2

CDR3aa: CSAGGAGANYGYTF
CDR3nt: TGCAGCGCCGGCGGGGCAGGCGCTAACTATGGCTACACCTTC
d_gene: -
j_gene: TRBJ1-2
abundance: -
v_gene: TRBV29-1

CDR3aa: CASSIGTGRSPLHF
CDR3nt: TGTGCCAGTAGTATAGGGACAGGGCGATCACCCCTCCACTTT
d_gene: TRBD1
j_gene: TRBJ1-6
abundance: -
v_gene: TRBV19

CDR3aa: CASSTDRDYGYTF
CDR3nt: TGTGCCAGCAGTACGGACAGGGACTATGGCTACACCTTC
d_gene: TRBD1
j_gene: TRBJ1-2
abundance: -
v_gene: TRBV6-1

CDR3aa: CASSQIGQGSSGNTIYF
CDR3nt: TGTGCCAGCAGTCAAATAGGACAGGGGAGCTCTGGAAACACCATATATTTT
d_gene: TRBD1
j_gene: TRBJ1-3
abundance: once
v_gene: TRBV27

CDR3aa: CASSEAQNERTGMREQYF
CDR3nt: TGTGCCAGCAGTGAAGCTCAGAACGAGCGGACAGGGATGAGGGAGCAGTACTTC
d_gene: TRBD1
j_gene: TRBJ2-7
abundance: -
v_gene: TRBV2

CDR3aa: CASSLDIGTGGYEQYF
CDR3nt: TGCGCCAGCAGCTTGGACATAGGGACAGGGGGATACGAGCAGTACTTC
d_gene: TRBD1
j_gene: TRBJ2-7
abundance: -
v_gene: TRBV5-1